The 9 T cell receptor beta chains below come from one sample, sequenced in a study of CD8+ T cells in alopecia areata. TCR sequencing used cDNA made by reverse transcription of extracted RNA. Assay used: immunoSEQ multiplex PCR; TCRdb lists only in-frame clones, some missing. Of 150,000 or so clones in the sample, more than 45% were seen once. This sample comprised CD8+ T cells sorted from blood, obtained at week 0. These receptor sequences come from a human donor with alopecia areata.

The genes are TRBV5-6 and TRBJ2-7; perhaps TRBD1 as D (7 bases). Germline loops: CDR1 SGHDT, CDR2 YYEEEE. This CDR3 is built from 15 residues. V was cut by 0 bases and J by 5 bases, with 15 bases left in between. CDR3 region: CASSLAAGTANEQYF. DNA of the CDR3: TGTGCCAGCAGCTTGGCCGCGGGGACAGCCAACGAGCAGTACTTC.

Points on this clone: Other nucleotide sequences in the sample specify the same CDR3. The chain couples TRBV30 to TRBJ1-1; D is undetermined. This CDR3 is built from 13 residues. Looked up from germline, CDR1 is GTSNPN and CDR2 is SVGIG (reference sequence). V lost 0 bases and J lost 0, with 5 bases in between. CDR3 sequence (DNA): TGTGCCTGGAGTGTTAAGGTGAACACTGAAGCTTTCTTT. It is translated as CAWSVKVNTEAFF.

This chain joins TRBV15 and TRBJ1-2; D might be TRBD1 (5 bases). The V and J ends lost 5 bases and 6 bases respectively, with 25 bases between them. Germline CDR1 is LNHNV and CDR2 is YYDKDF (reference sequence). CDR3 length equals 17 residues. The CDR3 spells CATSGPSSSNRIHGYTF. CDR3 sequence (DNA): TGTGCCACCAGCGGACCAAGTAGCAGTAACAGGATCCATGGCTACACCTTC.

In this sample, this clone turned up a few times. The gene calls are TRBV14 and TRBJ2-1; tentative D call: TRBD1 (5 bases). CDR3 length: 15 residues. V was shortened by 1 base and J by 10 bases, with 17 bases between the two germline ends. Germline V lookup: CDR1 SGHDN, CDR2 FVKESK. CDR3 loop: CASSQGQGSVEEQFF. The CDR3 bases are TGTGCCAGCAGCCAAGGTCAGGGTTCGGTGGAGGAGCAGTTCTTC.

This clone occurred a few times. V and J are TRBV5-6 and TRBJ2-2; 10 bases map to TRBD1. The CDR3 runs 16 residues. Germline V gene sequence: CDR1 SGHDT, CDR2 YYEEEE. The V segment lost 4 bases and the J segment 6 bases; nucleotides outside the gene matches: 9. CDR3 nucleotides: TGTGCCAGCAGCCCGACCGGGACAGGGGAATCCGGGGAGCTGTTTTTT. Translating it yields CASSPTGTGESGELFF. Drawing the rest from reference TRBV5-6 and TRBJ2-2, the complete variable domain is DAGVTQSPTHLIKTRGQQVTLRCSPKSGHDTVSWYQQALGQGPQFIFQYYEEEERQRGNFPDRFSGHQFPNYSSELNVNALLLGDSALYLCASSPTGTGESGELFFGEGSRLTVL.

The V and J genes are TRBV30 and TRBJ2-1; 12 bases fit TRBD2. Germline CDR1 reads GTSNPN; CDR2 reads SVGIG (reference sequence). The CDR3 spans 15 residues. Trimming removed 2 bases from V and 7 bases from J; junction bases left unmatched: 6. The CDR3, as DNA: TGTGCCTGGAGTTTCGCCACTAGCGGGGGGAATGAGCAGTTCTTC. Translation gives CAWSFATSGGNEQFF.

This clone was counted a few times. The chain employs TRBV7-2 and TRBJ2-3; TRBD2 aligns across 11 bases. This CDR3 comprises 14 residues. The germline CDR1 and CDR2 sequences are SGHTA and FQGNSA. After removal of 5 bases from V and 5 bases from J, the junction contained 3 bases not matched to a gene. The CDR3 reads CASSVLAGEDTQYF. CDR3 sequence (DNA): TGTGCCAGCAGCGTACTAGCGGGGGAAGATACGCAGTATTTT.

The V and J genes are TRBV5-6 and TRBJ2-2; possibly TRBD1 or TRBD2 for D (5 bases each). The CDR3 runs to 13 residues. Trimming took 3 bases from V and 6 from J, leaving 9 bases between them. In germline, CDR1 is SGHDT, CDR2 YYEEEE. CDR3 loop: CASSWGTSGELFF. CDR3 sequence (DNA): TGTGCCAGCAGCTGGGGGACCTCCGGGGAGCTGTTTTTT. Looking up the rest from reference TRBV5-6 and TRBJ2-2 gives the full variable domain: DAGVTQSPTHLIKTRGQQVTLRCSPKSGHDTVSWYQQALGQGPQFIFQYYEEEERQRGNFPDRFSGHQFPNYSSELNVNALLLGDSALYLCASSWGTSGELFFGEGSRLTVL.

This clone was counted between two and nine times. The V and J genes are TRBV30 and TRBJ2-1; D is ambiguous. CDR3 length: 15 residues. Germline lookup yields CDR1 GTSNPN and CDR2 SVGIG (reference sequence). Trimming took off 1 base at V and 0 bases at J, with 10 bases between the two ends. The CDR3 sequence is CAWSGADFSYNEQFF. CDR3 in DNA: TGTGCCTGGAGTGGGGCAGATTTCTCCTACAATGAGCAGTTCTTC.